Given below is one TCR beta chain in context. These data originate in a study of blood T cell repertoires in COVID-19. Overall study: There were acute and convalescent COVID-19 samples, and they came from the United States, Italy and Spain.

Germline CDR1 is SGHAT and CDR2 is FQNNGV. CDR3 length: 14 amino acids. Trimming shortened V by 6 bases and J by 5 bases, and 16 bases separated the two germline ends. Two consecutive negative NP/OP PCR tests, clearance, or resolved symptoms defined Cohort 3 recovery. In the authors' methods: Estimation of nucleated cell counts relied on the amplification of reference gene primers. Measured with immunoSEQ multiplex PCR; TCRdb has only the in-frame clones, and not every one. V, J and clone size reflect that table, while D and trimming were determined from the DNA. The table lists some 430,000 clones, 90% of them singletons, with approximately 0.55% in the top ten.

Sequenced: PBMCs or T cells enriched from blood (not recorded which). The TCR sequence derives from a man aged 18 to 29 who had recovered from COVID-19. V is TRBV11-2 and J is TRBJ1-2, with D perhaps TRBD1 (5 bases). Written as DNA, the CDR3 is TGTGCCAGCAGTCAGGGAGGACCGAGGTATGGCTACACCTTC. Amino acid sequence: CASSQGGPRYGYTF.